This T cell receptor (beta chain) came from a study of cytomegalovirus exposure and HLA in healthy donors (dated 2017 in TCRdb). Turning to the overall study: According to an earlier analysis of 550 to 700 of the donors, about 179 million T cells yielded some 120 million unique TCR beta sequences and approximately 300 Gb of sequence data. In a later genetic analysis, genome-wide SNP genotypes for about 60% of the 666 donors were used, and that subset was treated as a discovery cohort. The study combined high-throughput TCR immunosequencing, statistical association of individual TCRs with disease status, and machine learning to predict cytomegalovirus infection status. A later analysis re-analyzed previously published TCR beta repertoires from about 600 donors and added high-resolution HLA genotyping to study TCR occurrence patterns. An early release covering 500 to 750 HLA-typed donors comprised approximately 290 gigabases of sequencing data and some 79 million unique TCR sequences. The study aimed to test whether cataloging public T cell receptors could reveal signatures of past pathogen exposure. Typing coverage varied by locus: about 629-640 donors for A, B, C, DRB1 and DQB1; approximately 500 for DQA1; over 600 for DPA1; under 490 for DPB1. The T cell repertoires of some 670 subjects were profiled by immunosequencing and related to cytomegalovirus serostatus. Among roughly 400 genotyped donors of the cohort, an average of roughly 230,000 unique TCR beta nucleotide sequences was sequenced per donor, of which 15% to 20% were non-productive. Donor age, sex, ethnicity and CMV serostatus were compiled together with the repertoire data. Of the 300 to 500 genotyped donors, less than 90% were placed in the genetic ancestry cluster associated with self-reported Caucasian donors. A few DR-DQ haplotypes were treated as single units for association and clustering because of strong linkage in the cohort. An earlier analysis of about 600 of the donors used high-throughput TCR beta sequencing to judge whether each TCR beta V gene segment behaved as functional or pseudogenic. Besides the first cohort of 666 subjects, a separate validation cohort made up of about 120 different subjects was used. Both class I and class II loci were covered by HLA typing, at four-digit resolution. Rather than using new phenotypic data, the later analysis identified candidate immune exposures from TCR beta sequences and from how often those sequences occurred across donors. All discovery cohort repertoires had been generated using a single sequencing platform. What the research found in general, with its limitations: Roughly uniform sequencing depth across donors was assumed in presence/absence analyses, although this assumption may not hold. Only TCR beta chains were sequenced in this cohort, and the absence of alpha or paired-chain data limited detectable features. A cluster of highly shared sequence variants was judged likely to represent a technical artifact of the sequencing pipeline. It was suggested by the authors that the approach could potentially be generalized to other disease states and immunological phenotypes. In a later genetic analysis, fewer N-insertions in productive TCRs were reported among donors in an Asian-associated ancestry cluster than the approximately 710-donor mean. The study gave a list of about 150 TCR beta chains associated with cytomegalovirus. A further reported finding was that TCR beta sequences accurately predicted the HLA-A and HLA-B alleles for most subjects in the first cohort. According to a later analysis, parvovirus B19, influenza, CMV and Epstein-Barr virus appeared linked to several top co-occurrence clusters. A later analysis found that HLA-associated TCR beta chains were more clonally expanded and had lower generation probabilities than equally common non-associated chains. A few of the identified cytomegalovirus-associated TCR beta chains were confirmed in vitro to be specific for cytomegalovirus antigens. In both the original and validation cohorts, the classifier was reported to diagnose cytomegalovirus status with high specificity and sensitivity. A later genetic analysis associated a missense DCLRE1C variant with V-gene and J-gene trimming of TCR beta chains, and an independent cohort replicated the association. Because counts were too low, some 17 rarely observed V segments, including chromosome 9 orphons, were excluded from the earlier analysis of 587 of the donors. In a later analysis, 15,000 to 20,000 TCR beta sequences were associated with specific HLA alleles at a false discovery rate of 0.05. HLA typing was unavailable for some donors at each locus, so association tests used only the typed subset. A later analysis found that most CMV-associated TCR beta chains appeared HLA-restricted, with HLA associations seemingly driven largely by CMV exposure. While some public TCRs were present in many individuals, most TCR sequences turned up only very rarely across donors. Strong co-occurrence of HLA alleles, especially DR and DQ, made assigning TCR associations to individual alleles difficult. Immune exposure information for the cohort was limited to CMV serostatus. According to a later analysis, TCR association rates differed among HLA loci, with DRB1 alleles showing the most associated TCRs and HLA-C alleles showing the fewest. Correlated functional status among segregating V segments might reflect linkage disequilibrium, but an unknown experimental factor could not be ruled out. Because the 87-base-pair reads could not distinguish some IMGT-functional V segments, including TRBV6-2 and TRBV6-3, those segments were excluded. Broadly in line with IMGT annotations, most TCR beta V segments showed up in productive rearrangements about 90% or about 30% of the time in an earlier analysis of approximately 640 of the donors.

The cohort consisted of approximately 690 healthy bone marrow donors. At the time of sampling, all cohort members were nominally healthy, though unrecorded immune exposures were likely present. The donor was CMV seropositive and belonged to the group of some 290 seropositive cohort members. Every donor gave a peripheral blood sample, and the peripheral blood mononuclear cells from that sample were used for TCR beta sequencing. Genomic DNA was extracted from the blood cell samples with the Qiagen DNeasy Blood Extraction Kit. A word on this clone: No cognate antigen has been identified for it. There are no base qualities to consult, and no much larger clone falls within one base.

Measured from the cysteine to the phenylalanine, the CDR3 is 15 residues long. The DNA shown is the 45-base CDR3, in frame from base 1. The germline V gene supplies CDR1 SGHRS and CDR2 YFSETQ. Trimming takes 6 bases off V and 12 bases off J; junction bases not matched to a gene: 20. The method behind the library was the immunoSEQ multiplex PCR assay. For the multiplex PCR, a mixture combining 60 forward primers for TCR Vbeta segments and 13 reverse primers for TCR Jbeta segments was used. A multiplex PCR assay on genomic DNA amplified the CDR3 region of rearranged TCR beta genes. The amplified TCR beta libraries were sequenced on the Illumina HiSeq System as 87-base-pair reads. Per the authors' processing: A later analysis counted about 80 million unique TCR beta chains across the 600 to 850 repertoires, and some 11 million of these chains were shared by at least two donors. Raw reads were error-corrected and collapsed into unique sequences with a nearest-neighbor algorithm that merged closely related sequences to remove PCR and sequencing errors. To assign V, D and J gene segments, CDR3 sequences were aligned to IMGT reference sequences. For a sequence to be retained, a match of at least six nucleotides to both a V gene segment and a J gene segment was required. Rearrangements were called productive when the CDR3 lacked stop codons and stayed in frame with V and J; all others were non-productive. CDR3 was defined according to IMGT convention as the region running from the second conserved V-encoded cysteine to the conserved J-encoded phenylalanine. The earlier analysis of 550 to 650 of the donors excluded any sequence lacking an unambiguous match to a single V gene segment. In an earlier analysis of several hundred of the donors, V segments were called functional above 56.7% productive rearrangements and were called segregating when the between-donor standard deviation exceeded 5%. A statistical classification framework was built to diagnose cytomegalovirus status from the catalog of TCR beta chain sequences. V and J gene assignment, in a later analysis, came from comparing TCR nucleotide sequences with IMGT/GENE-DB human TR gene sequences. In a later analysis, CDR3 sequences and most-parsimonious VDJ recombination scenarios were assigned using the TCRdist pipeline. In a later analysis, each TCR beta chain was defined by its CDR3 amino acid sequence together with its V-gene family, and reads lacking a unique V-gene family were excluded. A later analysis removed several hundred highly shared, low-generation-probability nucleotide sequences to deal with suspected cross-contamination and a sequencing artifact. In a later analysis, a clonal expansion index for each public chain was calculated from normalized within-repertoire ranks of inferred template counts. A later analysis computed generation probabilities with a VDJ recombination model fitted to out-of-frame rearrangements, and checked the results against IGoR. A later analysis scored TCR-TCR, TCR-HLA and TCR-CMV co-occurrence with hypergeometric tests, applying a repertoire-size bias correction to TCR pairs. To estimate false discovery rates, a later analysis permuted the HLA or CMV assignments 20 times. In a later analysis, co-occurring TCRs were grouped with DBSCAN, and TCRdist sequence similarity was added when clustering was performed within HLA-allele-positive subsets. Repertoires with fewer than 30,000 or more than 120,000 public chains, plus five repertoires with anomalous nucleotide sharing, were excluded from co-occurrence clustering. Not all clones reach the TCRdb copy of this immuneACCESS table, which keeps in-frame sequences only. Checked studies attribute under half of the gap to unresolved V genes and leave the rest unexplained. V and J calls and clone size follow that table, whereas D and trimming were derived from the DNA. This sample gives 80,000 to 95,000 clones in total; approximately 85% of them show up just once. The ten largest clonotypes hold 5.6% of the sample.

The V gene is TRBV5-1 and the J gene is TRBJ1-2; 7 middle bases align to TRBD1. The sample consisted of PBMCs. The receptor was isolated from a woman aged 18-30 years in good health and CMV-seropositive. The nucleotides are TGCGCCAGCAACCCAACTTCGGGACACAGGGGCGTGGACACCTTC. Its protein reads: CASNPTSGHRGVDTF.